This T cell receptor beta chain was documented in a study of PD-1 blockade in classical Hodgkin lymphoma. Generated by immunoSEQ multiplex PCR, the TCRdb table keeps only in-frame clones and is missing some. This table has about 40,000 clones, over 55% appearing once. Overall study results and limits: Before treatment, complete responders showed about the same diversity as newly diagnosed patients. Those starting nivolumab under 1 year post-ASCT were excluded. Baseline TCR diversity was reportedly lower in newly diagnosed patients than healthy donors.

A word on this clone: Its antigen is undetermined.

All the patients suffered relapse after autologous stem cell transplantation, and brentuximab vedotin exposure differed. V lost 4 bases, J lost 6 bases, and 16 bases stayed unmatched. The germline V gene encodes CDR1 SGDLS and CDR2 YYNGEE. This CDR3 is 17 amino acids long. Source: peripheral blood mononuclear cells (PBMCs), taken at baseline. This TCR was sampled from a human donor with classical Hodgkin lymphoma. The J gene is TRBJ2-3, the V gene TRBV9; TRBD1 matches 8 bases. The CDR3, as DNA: TGTGCCAGCAGCCTGGGGGAGTGGACAGGGCCTTTGGATACGCAGTATTTT. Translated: CASSLGEWTGPLDTQYF. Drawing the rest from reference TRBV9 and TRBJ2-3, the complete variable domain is DSGVTQTPKHLITATGQRVTLRCSPRSGDLSVYWYQQSLDQGLQFLIQYYNGEERAKGNILERFSAQQFPDLHSELNLSSLELGDSALYFCASSLGEWTGPLDTQYFGPGTRLTVL.